This T cell receptor (beta chain) was profiled in a study of tumor-infiltrating lymphocytes in primary liver carcinoma. Study at large: Men and women, 30 to 69 years of age, made up the patients.

Starting from approximately 470 ng of total RNA, TCR beta cDNA was produced with a primer in the constant region. A slightly modified ARM-PCR protocol with three nested multiplex PCR rounds produced these TCR beta libraries. Running ten to eleven cycles apiece, the first two PCR rounds relied on TRBV1-TRBV30 forward primers together with a C-beta reverse primer. TCRdb ran MiXCR on the multiplex PCR reads and lists one entry per CDR3 protein. The repertoire includes about 320,000 distinct CDR3 sequences, more than 55% of them detected once, and approximately 9% sits in the top ten. Blood RNA originated from unsorted whole blood, with germline DNA additionally extracted. Roughly 4 milliliters of peripheral blood were drawn preoperatively. CDR1 is MGHDK, CDR2 SYGVNS, per germline. Trimming pared 2 bases from V and 8 bases from J, leaving 18 bases between. The CDR3 runs 15 residues.

The receptor comes from a middle-aged man with primary liver carcinoma and hepatitis B virus infection. This chain connects TRBV25-1 to TRBJ1-2, with D perhaps matching TRBD1 (6 bases). The sample consisted of peripheral blood. CDR3 nucleotides: TGTGCCAGCAGTGAAGAAAAGGGCAGGGGAAGCGGCTACACCTTC. Its translation is CASSEEKGRGSGYTF.